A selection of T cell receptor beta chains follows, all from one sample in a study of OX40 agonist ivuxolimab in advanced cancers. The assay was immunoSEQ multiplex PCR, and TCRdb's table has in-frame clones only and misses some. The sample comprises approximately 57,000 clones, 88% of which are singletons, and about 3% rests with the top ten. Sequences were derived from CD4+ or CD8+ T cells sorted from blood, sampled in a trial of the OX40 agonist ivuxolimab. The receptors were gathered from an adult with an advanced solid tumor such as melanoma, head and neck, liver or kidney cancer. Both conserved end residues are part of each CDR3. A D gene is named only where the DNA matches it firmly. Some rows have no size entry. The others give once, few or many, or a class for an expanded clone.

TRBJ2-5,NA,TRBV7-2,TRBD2,TGTGCCAGCAGCTTAGCGAGCCCGACTAGCGGCCAAGAGACCCAGTACTTC,CASSLASPTSGQETQYF
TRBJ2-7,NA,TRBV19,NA,TGTGCCAGTAGTATTTTGTCGGGTAGCGACGAGCAGTACTTC,CASSILSGSDEQYF
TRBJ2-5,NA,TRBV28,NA,TGTGCCAGCAGTTTCGACAGACAAGAGACCCAGTACTTC,CASSFDRQETQYF
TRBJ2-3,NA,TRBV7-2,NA,TGTGCCAGCAGCACCTACACAGATACGCAGTATTTT,CASSTYTDTQYF
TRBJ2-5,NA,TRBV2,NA,TGTGCCAGCGGATGGACAGAAAAGGAGACCCAGTACTTC,CASGWTEKETQYF
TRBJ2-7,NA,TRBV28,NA,TGTGCCAGCAGGTCCCCGACTAGCTCCTACGAGCAGTACTTC,CASRSPTSSYEQYF
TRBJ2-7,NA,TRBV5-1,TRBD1,TGCGCCAGCAGCCACCCCCAGGGGGCGAGTTCGGAGCAGTACTTC,CASSHPQGASSEQYF
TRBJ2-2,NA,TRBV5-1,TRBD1,TGCGCCAGCAGCTTGGGACAGGGGGCCACCGGGGAGCTGTTTTTT,CASSLGQGATGELFF
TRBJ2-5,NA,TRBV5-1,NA,TGCGCCAGCAGTAGGACGGGTGGAGTGGAGACCCAGTACTTC,CASSRTGGVETQYF
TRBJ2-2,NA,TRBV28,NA,TGTGCCAGCAGGGATGGGCAGGCGGCCGGGGAGCTGTTTTTT,CASRDGQAAGELFF
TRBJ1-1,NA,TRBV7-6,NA,TGTGCCAGCAGCTCGGGGCGGAGCATGACTGAAGCTTTCTTT,CASSSGRSMTEAFF
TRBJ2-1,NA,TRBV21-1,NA,TGTGCCAGCAGCAACTCAGGGTTTGATGAGCAGTTCTTC,CASSNSGFDEQFF
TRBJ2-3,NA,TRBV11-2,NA,TGTGCCAGCAGCTTAACCACAGATACGCAGTATTTT,CASSLTTDTQYF
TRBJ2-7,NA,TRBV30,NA,TGTGCCTGGGGGTACTCCTACGAGCAGTACTTC,CAWGYSYEQYF
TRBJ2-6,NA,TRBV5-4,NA,TGTGCCAGCAGCTTGGCGGGGACTGGGGCCAACGTCCTGACTTTC,CASSLAGTGANVLTF
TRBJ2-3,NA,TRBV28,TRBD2,TGTGCCAGCAGCCCGACTAGCGGGATCACAGATACGCAGTATTTT,CASSPTSGITDTQYF
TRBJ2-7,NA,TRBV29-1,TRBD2,TGCAGCGTCCGAACCCTAGCGGACACCTACGAGCAGTACTTC,CSVRTLADTYEQYF
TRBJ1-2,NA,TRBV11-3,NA,TGTGCCAGCAGCGCAGACAGGACCCTGGTTTCGGGCTACACCTTC,CASSADRTLVSGYTF
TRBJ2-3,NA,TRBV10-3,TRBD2,TGTGCCATCAGTTCGCAGGTAGCGGGAAGCACAGATACGCAGTATTTT,CAISSQVAGSTDTQYF
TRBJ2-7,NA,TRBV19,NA,TGTGCCAGTAGTATGAGACTAGACTCCTACGAGCAGTACTTC,CASSMRLDSYEQYF
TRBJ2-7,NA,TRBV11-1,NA,TGTGCCAGCAGCTTCCGGACAGTCTCCTACGAGCAGTACTTC,CASSFRTVSYEQYF
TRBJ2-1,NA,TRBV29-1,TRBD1,TGCAGCGTTGAAAGGGGACAGGGGGCTTCCTACAATGAGCAGTTCTTC,CSVERGQGASYNEQFF
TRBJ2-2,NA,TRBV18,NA,TGTGCCAGCTCGCCATCGGTCCCCGGGGGCGCGAACACCGGGGAGCTGTTTTTT,CASSPSVPGGANTGELFF
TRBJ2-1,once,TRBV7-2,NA,TGTGCCAGCAGCTTATCGGGGGTCAATGAGCAGTTCTTC,CASSLSGVNEQFF
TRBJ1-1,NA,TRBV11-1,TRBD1,TGTGCCAGCAGCTCATCCGACAGGGTAGCAACTGAAGCTTTCTTT,CASSSSDRVATEAFF
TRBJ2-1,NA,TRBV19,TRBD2,TGTGCCAGTAAGGGGACGGGAGGTCCCCTCAATGAGCAGTTCTTC,CASKGTGGPLNEQFF
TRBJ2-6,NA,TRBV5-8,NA,TGTGCCAGCAGCTTGGGACAGCCTGGGGCCAACGTCCTGACTTTC,CASSLGQPGANVLTF
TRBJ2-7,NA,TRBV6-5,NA,TGTGCCACCTCCCCCCTTGCAGGCTACGAGCAGTACTTC,CATSPLAGYEQYF
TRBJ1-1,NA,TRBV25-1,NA,TGTGCCAGCAGTGATGGGCAGACGAACACTGAAGCTTTCTTT,CASSDGQTNTEAFF
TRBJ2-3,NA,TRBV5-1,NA,TGCGCCAGCAGCTCGGGCTTCGGGACAGATACGCAGTATTTT,CASSSGFGTDTQYF
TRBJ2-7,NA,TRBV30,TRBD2,TGTGCCTGGAGTGTGCCTGGACTAGCGGGAGTCTACGAGCAGTACTTC,CAWSVPGLAGVYEQYF
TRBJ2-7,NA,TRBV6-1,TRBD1,TGTGCCAGCACCGAGGGGGCTGGCTACGAGCAGTACTTC,CASTEGAGYEQYF
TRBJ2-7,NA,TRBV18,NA,TGTGCCAGCTCACCACCGGCAGGGTACTCCTACGAGCAGTACTTC,CASSPPAGYSYEQYF
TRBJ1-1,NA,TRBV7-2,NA,TGTGCCAGCAGCCCATACACTGAAGCTTTCTTT,CASSPYTEAFF
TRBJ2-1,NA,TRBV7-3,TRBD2,TGTGCCAGCAGCTTGGGACTAGCGGGAATCTATGAGCAGTTCTTC,CASSLGLAGIYEQFF
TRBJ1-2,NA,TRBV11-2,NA,TGTGCCAGCAGCTTAGAAAGAAATTCTAACTATGGCTACACCTTC,CASSLERNSNYGYTF
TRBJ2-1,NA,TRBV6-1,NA,TGTGCCAGCAGTGAAGCGATCGGGAGTGGGTGGAATGAGCAGTTCTTC,CASSEAIGSGWNEQFF
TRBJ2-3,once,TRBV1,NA,TGCACCAGCAGCCAAGACATCCTCCACGATACGCAGTATTTT,CTSSQDILHDTQYF
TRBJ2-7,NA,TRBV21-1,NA,TGTGCCAGCAGCAAACAAACTAGCGGGAGGGCACCTCCGAACTACGAGCAGTACTTC,CASSKQTSGRAPPNYEQYF
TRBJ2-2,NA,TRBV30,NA,TGTGCCTGGAGTCCCGACGGGGCCGGGGAGCTGTTTTTT,CAWSPDGAGELFF
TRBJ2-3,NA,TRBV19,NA,TGTGCCAGTAACACAGAGACAGGCCTCCCGTATTTT,CASNTETGLPYF
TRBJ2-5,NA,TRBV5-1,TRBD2,TGCGCCAGCAGCTTCCTTGGGACTACCCAGGAGACCCAGTACTTC,CASSFLGTTQETQYF
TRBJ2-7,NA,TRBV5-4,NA,TGTGCCAGCAGCTTGGTATCTGCGTCGAGCGAGCAGTACTTC,CASSLVSASSEQYF
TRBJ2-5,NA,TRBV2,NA,TGTGCCAGCAGTGAAGCGGGGAAGACCCAGTACTTC,CASSEAGKTQYF
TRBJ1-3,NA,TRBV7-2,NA,TGTGCCAGCAGCTTAGCGGCAGCCTCTGGAAACACCATATATTTT,CASSLAAASGNTIYF
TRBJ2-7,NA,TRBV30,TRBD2,TGTGCCTGGAGCCGTAAGACTAGCGGGAGTGGTTACGAGCAGTACTTC,CAWSRKTSGSGYEQYF
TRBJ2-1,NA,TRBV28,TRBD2,TGTGCCAGCAGCAGAGCGGGAGGGCCTTACAATGAGCAGTTCTTC,CASSRAGGPYNEQFF
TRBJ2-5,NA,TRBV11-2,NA,TGTGCCAGCAGCTTCGGCCGGGAGACCCAGTACTTC,CASSFGRETQYF
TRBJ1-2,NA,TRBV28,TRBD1,TGTGCCAGCAGTTTACCGCAGGGGGTTGGGGGCTACACCTTC,CASSLPQGVGGYTF
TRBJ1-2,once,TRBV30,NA,TGTGCCTGGAGTGCCTCTAGGCTCTTCTCCTTC,CAWSASRLFSF
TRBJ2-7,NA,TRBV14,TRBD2,TGTGCCAGCAGCATGCCCACTAGCGGGGAATCCTACGAGCAGTACTTC,CASSMPTSGESYEQYF
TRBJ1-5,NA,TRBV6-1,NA,TGTGCCAGCAGATTGGACGGAAACAATCAGCCCCAGCATTTT,CASRLDGNNQPQHF
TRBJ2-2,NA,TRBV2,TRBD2,TGTGCCAGCAGTACTGGACTAGCGGGAACCGGGGAGCTGTTTTTT,CASSTGLAGTGELFF
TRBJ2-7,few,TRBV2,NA,TGTGCCAGCAGCGTCCAGGGGATAAGCGAGCAGTACTTC,CASSVQGISEQYF